These T cell receptor beta chains were read from a single sample in a study of blood T cell repertoires in COVID-19. Method: immunoSEQ multiplex PCR; TCRdb's copy keeps in-frame clones and lacks some. Here the sample spans under 150,000 clones, about 86% being singletons. Sequences were obtained from peripheral blood. The receptors come from a woman aged 40-49 years with acute or convalescent COVID-19. Each CDR3 is given with its conserved first and last residue. The D gene is left open where the match is weak. Expanded clones get a size class; other rows say once, few or many, or leave the size out.

>TRBV18|NA|TRBJ2-2|NA
TGTGCCAGCTCACCGGGGCTAGAGAACACCGGGGAGCTGTTTTTT
CASSPGLENTGELFF
>TRBV30|NA|TRBJ2-1|NA
TGTGCCTGGGCCGGGACTCCACTTTACAATGAGCAGTTCTTC
CAWAGTPLYNEQFF
>TRBV9|NA|TRBJ2-7|NA
TGTGCCAGCAGCGTAGAAGAAGGGGCAATTCGAAACGAGCAGTACTTC
CASSVEEGAIRNEQYF
>TRBV10-3|NA|TRBJ2-2|NA
TGTGCCAGTAGAAATACCGGGGAGCTGTTTTTT
CASRNTGELFF
>TRBV7-9|NA|TRBJ2-7|NA
TGTGCCAGCAGTCAGGGTCAGGCCTCCTACGAGCAGTACTTC
CASSQGQASYEQYF
>TRBV6-2/TRBV6-3|NA|TRBJ1-1|NA
TGTGCCAGCAGTCCCCGACTTCGCACTGAAGCTTTCTTT
CASSPRLRTEAFF
>TRBV19|NA|TRBJ1-1|TRBD1
TGTGCCAGTGGGGACAGCCCGAACACTGAAGCTTTCTTT
CASGDSPNTEAFF
>TRBV27|NA|TRBJ1-1|NA
TGTGCCAGCAGTTTATCCAGGGAGGGCACTGAAGCTTTCTTT
CASSLSREGTEAFF
>TRBV19|NA|TRBJ1-1|NA
TGTGCCAGTAGTATTTCCCCCTCGACACCCATGAACACTGAAGCTTTCTTT
CASSISPSTPMNTEAFF
>TRBV7-3|NA|TRBJ2-1|NA
TGTGCCAGCAGCCCACTTGGGGCGAATGAGCAGTTCTTC
CASSPLGANEQFF
>TRBV7-6|NA|TRBJ2-7|TRBD1
TGTGCCAGCAGCTTAGCGACAGGGGGCGGCTACGAGCAGTACTTC
CASSLATGGGYEQYF
>TRBV6-5|NA|TRBJ2-5|NA
TGTGCCAGCAGGTTGACAGTGACCCAAGAGACCCAGTACTTC
CASRLTVTQETQYF
>TRBV7-9|NA|TRBJ1-5|TRBD1
TGTGCCAGCAGCTTAGAAGGAACAGGGGGCATGGGTCAGCCCCAGCATTTT
CASSLEGTGGMGQPQHF
>TRBV18|NA|TRBJ2-7|NA
TGTGCCAGCTCACCTCGCGGGATCGACTACGAGCAGTACTTC
CASSPRGIDYEQYF
>TRBV18|NA|TRBJ2-3|NA
TGTGCCAGCTCACCTATTGCTCTGCGAACGACAGATACGCAGTATTTT
CASSPIALRTTDTQYF
>TRBV18|NA|TRBJ1-3|TRBD1
TGTGCCAGCTCACCGCCGGGACAGGGGGGAAACACCATATATTTT
CASSPPGQGGNTIYF
>TRBV7-2|NA|TRBJ1-6|NA
TGTGCCAGCACCGTAGGAGCTCAGGGGAATTCACCCCTCCACTTT
CASTVGAQGNSPLHF
>TRBV7-3|NA|TRBJ1-1|NA
TGTGCCAGCAGCTTAAATGACGGGTTGAACACTGAAGCTTTCTTT
CASSLNDGLNTEAFF
>TRBV30|NA|TRBJ2-7|NA
TGTGCCTGGAGTAACAGCTACGAGCAGTACTTC
CAWSNSYEQYF
>TRBV28|NA|TRBJ2-1|NA
TGTGCCAGCAGTTTCGCGGGACAGTCCTACAATGAGCAGTTCTTC
CASSFAGQSYNEQFF
>TRBV13|NA|TRBJ1-2|NA
TGTGCCAGCAGCGAGGGAGGGGGACCCTATGGCTACACCTTC
CASSEGGGPYGYTF
>TRBV3-1/TRBV3-2|NA|TRBJ1-3|NA
TGTGCCAGCAGCCAAGGGGAGGGGTCCATATATTTT
CASSQGEGSIYF
>TRBV2|NA|TRBJ2-5|TRBD2
TGTGCCAGCAGTGAAGGTGCGCTAGCGGGGGGGCCCCGAGAGACCCAGTACTTC
CASSEGALAGGPRETQYF
>TRBV19|NA|TRBJ1-5|TRBD1
TGTGCCAGTAGTAACCGGGACAGGGGTAATCAGCCCCAGCATTTT
CASSNRDRGNQPQHF
>TRBV6-5|NA|TRBJ1-2|TRBD1
TGTGCCAGCAGTTACGGGACAGGGGGATATGGCTACACCTTC
CASSYGTGGYGYTF
>TRBV5-1|NA|TRBJ2-7|NA
TGCGCCAGCAGCTTGGCCCGGGGGAACGAGCAGTACTTC
CASSLARGNEQYF
>TRBV9|few|TRBJ2-3|TRBD1
TGTGCCAGCAGCGCTCCGACAGGGTCTACAGATACGCAGTATTTT
CASSAPTGSTDTQYF